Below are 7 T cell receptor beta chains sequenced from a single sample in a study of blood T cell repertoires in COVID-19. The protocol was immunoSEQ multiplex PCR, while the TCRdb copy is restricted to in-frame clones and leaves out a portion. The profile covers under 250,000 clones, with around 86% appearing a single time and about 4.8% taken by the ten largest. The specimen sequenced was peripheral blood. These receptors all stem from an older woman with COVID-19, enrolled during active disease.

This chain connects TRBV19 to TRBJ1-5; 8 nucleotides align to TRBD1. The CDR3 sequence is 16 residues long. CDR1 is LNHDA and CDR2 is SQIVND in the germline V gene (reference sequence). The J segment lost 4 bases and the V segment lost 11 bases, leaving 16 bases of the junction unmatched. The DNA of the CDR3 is TGTGCCTCGAGCCGGGGACAGGAGACAAGAAATCAGCCCCAGCATTTT. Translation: CASSRGQETRNQPQHF.

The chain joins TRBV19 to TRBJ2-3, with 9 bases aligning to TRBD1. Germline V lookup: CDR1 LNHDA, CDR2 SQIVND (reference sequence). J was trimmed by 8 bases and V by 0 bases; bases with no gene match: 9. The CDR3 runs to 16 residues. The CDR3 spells CASSIDRTGGKVTQYF. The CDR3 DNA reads TGTGCCAGTAGTATAGATCGAACAGGGGGCAAGGTTACGCAGTATTTT.

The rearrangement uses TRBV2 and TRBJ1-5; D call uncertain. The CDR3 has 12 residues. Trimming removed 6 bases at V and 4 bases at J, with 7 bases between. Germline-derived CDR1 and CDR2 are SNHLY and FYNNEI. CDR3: CASRLGNQPQHF. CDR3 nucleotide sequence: TGTGCCAGCAGGCTCGGGAATCAGCCCCAGCATTTT.

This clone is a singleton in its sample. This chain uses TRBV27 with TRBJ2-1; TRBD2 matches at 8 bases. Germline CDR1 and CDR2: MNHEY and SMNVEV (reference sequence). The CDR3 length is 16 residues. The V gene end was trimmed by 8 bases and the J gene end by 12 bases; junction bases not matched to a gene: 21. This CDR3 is CASRKGASGPLGPQFF. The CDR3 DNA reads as TGTGCCAGCCGAAAAGGGGCTAGCGGGCCCCTCGGTCCGCAGTTCTTC.

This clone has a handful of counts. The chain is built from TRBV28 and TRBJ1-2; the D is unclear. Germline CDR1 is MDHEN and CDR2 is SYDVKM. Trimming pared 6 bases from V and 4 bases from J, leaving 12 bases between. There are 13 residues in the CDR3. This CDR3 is CASSSVAFYGYTF. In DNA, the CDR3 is TGTGCCAGCAGCTCGGTTGCATTCTATGGCTACACCTTC.

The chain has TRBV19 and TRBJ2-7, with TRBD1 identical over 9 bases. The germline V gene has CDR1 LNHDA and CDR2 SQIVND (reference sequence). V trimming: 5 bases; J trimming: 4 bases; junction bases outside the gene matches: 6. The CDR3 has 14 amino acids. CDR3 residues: CASSDTGGTYEQYF. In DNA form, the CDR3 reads TGTGCCAGTAGTGATACAGGGGGCACTTACGAGCAGTACTTC. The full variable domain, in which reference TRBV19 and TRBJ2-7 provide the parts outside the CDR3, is DGGITQSPKYLFRKEGQNVTLSCEQNLNHDAMYWYRQDPGQGLRLIYYSQIVNDFQKGDIAEGYSVSREKKESFPLTVTSAQKNPTAFYLCASSDTGGTYEQYFGPGTRLTVT.

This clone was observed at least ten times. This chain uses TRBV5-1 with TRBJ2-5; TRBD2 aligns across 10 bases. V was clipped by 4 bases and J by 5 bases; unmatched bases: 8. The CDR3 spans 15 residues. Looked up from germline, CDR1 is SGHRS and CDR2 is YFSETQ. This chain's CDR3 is CASSAPLAGVETQYF. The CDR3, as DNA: TGCGCCAGCAGCGCACCGCTAGCGGGAGTCGAGACCCAGTACTTC. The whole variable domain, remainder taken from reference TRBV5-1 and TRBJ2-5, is KAGVTQTPRYLIKTRGQQVTLSCSPISGHRSVSWYQQTPGQGLQFLFEYFSETQRNKGNFPGRFSGRQFSNSRSEMNVSTLELGDSALYLCASSAPLAGVETQYFGPGTRLLVL.